This T cell receptor beta chain was sequenced for a study of spatial heterogeneity in lung cancer (dated by TCRdb to about 2019). About the study as a whole: Beta-chain transcripts were consistently detected in greater numbers than alpha-chain transcripts, which likely reflects a higher abundance of beta-chain transcripts. TCR repertoire features were related to nonsynonymous mutation counts determined by whole-exome sequencing of tumor tissue. In the raw uncorrected reads, each unique combination of TCR and UMI appeared more than ten times on average. TCR alpha and beta repertoires were quantitatively compared across multiple tumor regions, matched nontumor lung and blood in non-small cell lung cancer. Both alpha and beta chains were TCR-sequenced in 210 or so tumor regions, 64 matched nontumor lung samples and around 54 PBMC samples obtained at surgery. TCR transcript counts in tumor regions correlated strongly with a T cell transcriptional module score from matched bulk RNA-seq. General conclusions and limits of the study: Additional single-cell paired TCR alpha and beta sequencing was considered necessary to confirm, at a functional level, the hypothesis that regional TCRs recognize regional mutations. TCR-seq coverage of tumor T cells was estimated at only around 6.7% for alpha chains and more than 11% for beta chains. The tumor nonsynonymous mutation count correlated with the number of expanded intratumoral alpha and beta TCRs. Counts of ubiquitous and regional expanded TCRs correlated with counts of ubiquitous and regional nonsynonymous mutations, respectively.

Library preparation employed 5' RACE. Instrument on record: NextSeq 500. To allow correction of PCR and sequencing errors, the TCR library protocol tagged every TCR cDNA molecule with a unique molecular identifier. Regarding the original processing steps: TCR identification, UMI-based error correction and CDR3 extraction were all carried out with Decombinator tools. Expanded TCRs were defined as those above a frequency of 2 per 1,000, corresponding to the top 1% of the tumor frequency distribution. Expanded tumor TCRs were classed as regional if statistically deemed absent (corrected P<0.05) from at least one tumor region, otherwise ubiquitous. Rényi diversity was computed with the R vegan package after subsampling each repertoire 100 times to 5,000 TCRs. CDR3 similarity networks were built from amino acid triplet string-kernel similarity, with CDR3s being connected when pairwise similarity was above 0.82. TCRdb trimmed the raw reads at Q25, called clones with MiXCR and kept productive beta chains. Identical CDR3 protein sequences are pooled into one entry, listed with their most common genes and DNA. For this entry, the V and J calls and clone size follow TCRdb and not the study's own pipeline. Counted in this sample were some 15,000 distinct CDR3 sequences; about 7% of them appeared once. 7% to 10% of the sample is in the top ten clones.

CDR3 length: 14 amino acids, cysteine to phenylalanine. The DNA shown is the 42-base CDR3, in frame from base 1. V is shortened by 5 bases, J by 4 bases, and the region joining them spans 14 bases. The germline V gene (reference sequence) supplies CDR1 SGHKS and CDR2 YYEKEE. This clonotype was counted many times. Its antigen has not been determined. Base qualities are not at hand, and no much larger clone is one base apart. Read against the paper, the sample's time point label means: sample taken at primary tumor resection. The donors were some 76 patients from the lung TRACERx cohort who had early-stage, untreated non-small cell lung cancer. For TCR sequencing, whole RNA was extracted from tumor and nontumor lung tissue, or from cryopreserved PBMC samples, and no cell sorting was done. Only patients with enough RNA available from two or more tumor regions were chosen for TCR sequencing. Before selection, tumor and adjacent nontumor lung specimens were reviewed by a lung pathologist.

Sequencing was performed on lung tumor tissue, taken at surgery. This chain is built from TRBV5-5 and TRBJ2-3; the D region possibly corresponds to TRBD1 (5 bases align). The receptor was isolated from a male donor with early-stage non-small cell lung cancer. The CDR3 protein sequence reads: CASRPTVGADTQYF. The base sequence is TGTGCCAGCAGGCCGACAGTCGGTGCAGATACGCAGTATTTT.